The clone carrying this TCR beta chain was counted only a few times. Its antigen remains unknown. The entry originates in a study of PD-1 blockade in classical Hodgkin lymphoma. The study, taken as a whole, reports: Although disease activity or prior therapy may be involved, causes of the repertoire differences remain undefined. In newly diagnosed patients, baseline TCR diversity was reportedly below that of healthy donors.

Profiling relied on immunoSEQ multiplex PCR, and the TCRdb table lists in-frame clones only, not all of them. The sample has approximately 17,000 clones, 90% seen once. Time point reported: newly diagnosed, previously untreated cHL patient sample. In germline, CDR1 is SGHDT, CDR2 YYEEEE. V lost 3 bases and J lost 4, with 13 bases in between. The CDR3 is made up of 14 amino acids. The sequence came from a human donor with classical Hodgkin lymphoma. This chain uses TRBV5-6 with TRBJ2-5; tentatively, D is TRBD1 or TRBD2 (5 bases each). Sequenced: peripheral blood mononuclear cells (PBMCs). This CDR3 reads CASSSGPAGETQYF. As DNA, the CDR3 is TGTGCCAGCAGCTCGGGACCTGCAGGAGAGACCCAGTACTTC.